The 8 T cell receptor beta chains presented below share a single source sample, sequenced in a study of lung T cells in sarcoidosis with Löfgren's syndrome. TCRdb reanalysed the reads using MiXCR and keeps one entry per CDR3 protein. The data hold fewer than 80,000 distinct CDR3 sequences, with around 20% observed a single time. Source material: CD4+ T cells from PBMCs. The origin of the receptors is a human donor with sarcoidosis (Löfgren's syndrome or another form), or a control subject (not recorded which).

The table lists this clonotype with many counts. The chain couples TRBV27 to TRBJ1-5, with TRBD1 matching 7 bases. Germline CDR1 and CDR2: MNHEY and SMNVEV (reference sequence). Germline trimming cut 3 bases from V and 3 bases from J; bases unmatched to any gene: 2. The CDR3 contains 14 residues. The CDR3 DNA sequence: TGTGCCAGCAGTTTTACAGGGGACAATCAGCCCCAGCATTTT. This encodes CASSFTGDNQPQHF.

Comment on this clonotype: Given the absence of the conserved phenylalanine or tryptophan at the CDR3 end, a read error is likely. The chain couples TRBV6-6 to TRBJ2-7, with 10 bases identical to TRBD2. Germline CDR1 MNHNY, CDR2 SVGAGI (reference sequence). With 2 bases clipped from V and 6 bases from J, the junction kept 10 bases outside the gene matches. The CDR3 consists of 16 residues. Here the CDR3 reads CASSYPSLAGATEQYI. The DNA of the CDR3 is TGTGCCAGCAGTTACCCGAGTCTAGCGGGAGCCACCGAGCAGTACATC.

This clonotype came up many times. The chain's CDR3 is CASSPSRQGWEQYF. CDR3 bases: TGTGCCAGCAGTCCCTCTCGACAGGGGTGGGAGCAGTACTTC. The chain recombines TRBV27 with TRBJ2-7; 8 positions match TRBD1. This CDR3 region has 14 residues. CDR1 is MNHEY, CDR2 SMNVEV, per germline (reference sequence). The J segment lost 7 bases and the V segment lost 5 bases, leaving 10 bases of the junction unmatched.

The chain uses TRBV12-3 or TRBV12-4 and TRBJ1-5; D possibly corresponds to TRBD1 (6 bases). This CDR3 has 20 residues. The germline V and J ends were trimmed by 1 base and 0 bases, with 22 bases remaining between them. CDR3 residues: CASSLGGTTMRVDSNQPQHF. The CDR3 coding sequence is TGTGCCAGCAGTTTAGGTGGGACAACTATGAGAGTAGATAGCAATCAGCCCCAGCATTTT.

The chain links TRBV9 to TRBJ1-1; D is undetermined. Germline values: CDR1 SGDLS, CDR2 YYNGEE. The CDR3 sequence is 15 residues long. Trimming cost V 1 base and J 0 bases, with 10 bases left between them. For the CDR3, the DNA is TGTGCCAGCAGCGTACTCGAGAAAATGAACACTGAAGCTTTCTTT. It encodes CASSVLEKMNTEAFF.

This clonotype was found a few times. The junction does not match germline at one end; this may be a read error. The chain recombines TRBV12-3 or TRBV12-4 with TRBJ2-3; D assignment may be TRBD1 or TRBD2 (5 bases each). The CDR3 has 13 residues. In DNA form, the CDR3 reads TGTGCCAGCAGTTTAGCAACGGAGACGGGACCAGATTTT. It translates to CASSLATETGPDF.

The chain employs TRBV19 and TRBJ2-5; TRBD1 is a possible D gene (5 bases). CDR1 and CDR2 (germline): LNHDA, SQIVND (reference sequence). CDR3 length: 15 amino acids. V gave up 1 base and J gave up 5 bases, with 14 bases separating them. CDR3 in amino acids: CASSIGDFRVETQYF. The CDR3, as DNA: TGTGCCAGTAGTATAGGAGACTTCAGGGTCGAGACCCAGTACTTC.

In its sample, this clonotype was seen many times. The CDR3 loop reads CSAKRSDSRNTGELFF. The CDR3 bases are TGCAGTGCTAAGAGGTCGGACAGCAGAAACACCGGGGAGCTGTTTTTT. The rearrangement uses TRBV20-1 and TRBJ2-2; tentatively, D is TRBD1 (6 bases). Deletions cut 4 bases from V and 2 bases from J, with 17 bases between. The CDR3 extends over 16 amino acids. The germline CDR1 and CDR2 sequences are DFQATT and SNEGSKA (reference sequence).